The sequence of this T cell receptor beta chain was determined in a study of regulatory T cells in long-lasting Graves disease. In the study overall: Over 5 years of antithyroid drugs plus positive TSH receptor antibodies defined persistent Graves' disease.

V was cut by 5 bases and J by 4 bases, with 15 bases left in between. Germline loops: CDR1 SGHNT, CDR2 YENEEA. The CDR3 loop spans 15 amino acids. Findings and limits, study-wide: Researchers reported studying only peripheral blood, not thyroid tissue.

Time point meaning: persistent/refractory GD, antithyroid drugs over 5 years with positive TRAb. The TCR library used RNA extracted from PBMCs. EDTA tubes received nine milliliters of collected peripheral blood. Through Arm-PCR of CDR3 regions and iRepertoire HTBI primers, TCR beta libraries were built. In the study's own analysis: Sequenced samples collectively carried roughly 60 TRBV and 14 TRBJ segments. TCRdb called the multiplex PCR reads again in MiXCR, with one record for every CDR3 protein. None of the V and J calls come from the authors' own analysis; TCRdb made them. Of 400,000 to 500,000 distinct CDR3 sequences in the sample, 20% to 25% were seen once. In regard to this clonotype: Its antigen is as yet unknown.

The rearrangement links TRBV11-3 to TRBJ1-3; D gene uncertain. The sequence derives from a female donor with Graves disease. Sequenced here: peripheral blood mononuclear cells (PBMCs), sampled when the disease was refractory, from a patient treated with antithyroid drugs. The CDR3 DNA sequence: TGTGCCAGCAGCCCGCCCCGGGAGGTCGGAAACACCATATATTTT. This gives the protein CASSPPREVGNTIYF.